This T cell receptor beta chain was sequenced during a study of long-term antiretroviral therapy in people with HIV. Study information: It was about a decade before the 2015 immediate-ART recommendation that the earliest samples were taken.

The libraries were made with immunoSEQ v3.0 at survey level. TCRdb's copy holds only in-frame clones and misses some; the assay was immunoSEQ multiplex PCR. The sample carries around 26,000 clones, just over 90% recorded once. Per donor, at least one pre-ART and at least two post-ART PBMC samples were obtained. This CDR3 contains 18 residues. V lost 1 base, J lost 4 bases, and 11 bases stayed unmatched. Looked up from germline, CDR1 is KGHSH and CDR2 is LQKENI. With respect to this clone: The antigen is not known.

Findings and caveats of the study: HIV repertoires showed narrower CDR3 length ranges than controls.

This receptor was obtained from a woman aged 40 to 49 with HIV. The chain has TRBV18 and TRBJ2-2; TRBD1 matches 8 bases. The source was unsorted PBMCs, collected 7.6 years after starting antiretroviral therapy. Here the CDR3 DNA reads TGTGCCAGCTCACCACGAGGGACAGGTGCTCAGGTCACCGGGGAGCTGTTTTTT. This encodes CASSPRGTGAQVTGELFF.